What follows are 12 T cell receptor beta chains derived from one specimen sequenced in a study of beta chain features in type 1 diabetes. cDNA synthesis used the whole RNA isolate, giving expressed TCRB sequences. The data were produced by immunoSEQ multiplex PCR, yet TCRdb's version contains in-frame clones alone and is incomplete. The sample contains under 400,000 clones, around an eighth of which appear only once. Specimen: naive CD4+ T cells from blood. These TCRs come from a man younger than 35 in good health.

The sample holds a few counts of this clone. J is TRBJ2-7 and V is TRBV10-3; D might be TRBD2 (5 bases). The germline gives CDR1 ENHRY, CDR2 SYGVKD. The CDR3 sequence is 12 residues long. Trimming took 8 bases from V and 3 from J, leaving 11 bases between them. CDR3 bases: TGTGCCATCTATCCGGGGTACTACGAGCAGTACTTC. This translates into CAIYPGYYEQYF.

This clone was seen only a few times. J is TRBJ2-1 and V is TRBV15; weak D call: TRBD2 (6 bases). Trimming took 11 bases from V and 6 from J, leaving 14 bases between them. This CDR3 is 12 amino acids long. Germline loops: CDR1 LNHNV, CDR2 YYDKDF (reference sequence). CDR3 sequence: CAVGGIRNEQFF. Written as DNA, the CDR3 is TGTGCCGTTGGGGGGATTCGCAATGAGCAGTTCTTC.

This chain connects TRBV25-1 to TRBJ2-4, with 11 bases identical to TRBD1. The CDR3 contains 16 residues. Germline V gene data show CDR1 as MGHDK and CDR2 as SYGVNS. Germline trimming cut 4 bases from V and 7 bases from J; bases unmatched to any gene: 9. The DNA for the CDR3 is TGTGCCAGCAGTGCCTCGGGACAGGGGGAAGGCAACATTCAGTACTTC. It codes for CASSASGQGEGNIQYF. Variable domain in full (rest from reference TRBV25-1 and TRBJ2-4): EADIYQTPRYLVIGTGKKITLECSQTMGHDKMYWYQQDPGMELHLIHYSYGVNSTEKGDLSSESTVSRIRTEHFPLTLESARPSHTSQYLCASSASGQGEGNIQYFGAGTRLSVL.

This clone turned up a few times. V gene TRBV6-1 combines with J gene TRBJ2-2; a weak D match, TRBD1 (6 bases). Germline V gene sequence: CDR1 MNHNS, CDR2 SASEGT. The CDR3 contains 14 residues. The ends were cut back, 6 bases at V and 1 base at J, with 9 bases in the middle. Here the CDR3 DNA reads TGTGCCAGCAGGACCAGGGGGAACACCGGGGAGCTGTTTTTT. Amino acids: CASRTRGNTGELFF.

CDR3 bases: TGTGCCAGCAGCCAAAATTCCGGCGGAAACACCGGGGAGCTGTTTTTT. Translated: CASSQNSGGNTGELFF. This rearrangement joins TRBV4-2 to TRBJ2-2, with no clear D. Germline V gene data show CDR1 as LGHNA and CDR2 as YNFKEQ. V gave up 2 bases and J gave up 2 bases, with 12 bases separating them. The CDR3 totals 16 residues.

The chain employs TRBV30 and TRBJ2-7; 7 nucleotides agree with TRBD2. Germline CDR1 is GTSNPN and CDR2 is SVGIG (reference sequence). This CDR3 has 11 residues. With 7 bases clipped from V and 5 bases from J, the junction kept 5 bases outside the gene matches. The CDR3 nucleotides are TGTGCCTCCGGGAGGCGGGACGAGCAGTACTTC. Translated: CASGRRDEQYF.

This clone was detected a few times. The chain uses TRBV2 and TRBJ2-7, with 7 bases that match TRBD2. The ends lost 4 bases at V and 0 bases at J; junction bases unmatched: 6. The CDR3 has 15 residues. Germline loops: CDR1 SNHLY, CDR2 FYNNEI. The CDR3, as DNA: TGTGCCAGCAGTGTAATAGCGGGCTACTCCTACGAGCAGTACTTC. Residues: CASSVIAGYSYEQYF.

The CDR3 DNA reads as TGTGCCAGCAGCCTCCCGGACAGGGAAGTATACAATGAGCAGTTCTTC. Translated: CASSLPDREVYNEQFF. The V gene is TRBV14, the J gene TRBJ2-1; 8 bases agree with TRBD1. Germline lookup yields CDR1 SGHDN and CDR2 FVKESK. The CDR3 spans 16 residues. Trimming at V came to 4 bases and at J to 4 bases, leaving 9 bases not matched to a gene.

This clone was seen a few times. The V gene is TRBV7-2, the J gene TRBJ2-1; possible D gene TRBD2, 5 bases. Germline assignment: CDR1 SGHTA and CDR2 FQGNSA. This CDR3 region has 14 residues. V dropped 9 bases and J dropped 6 bases, with 18 bases sitting between them. The CDR3 nucleotides read TGTGCCAGTACCAAGAGGACTGCGAGCAATGAGCAGTTCTTC. It yields the protein CASTKRTASNEQFF.

Only a few counts were recorded for this clone. The rearrangement links TRBV28 to TRBJ2-1, with 8 bases that match TRBD2. This CDR3 spans 16 amino acids. CDR1 and CDR2 from the germline V gene are MDHEN and SYDVKM. J gave up 7 bases and V 3 bases, and 11 bases lay outside the gene matches. The CDR3 nucleotides read TGTGCCAGCAGTTTCTTAGAGTTTGGGACTAGAAATGAGCAGTTCTTC. Translated, it gives CASSFLEFGTRNEQFF. The full variable domain, with the rest looked up from reference TRBV28 and TRBJ2-1, is DVKVTQSSRYLVKRTGEKVFLECVQDMDHENMFWYRQDPGLGLRLIYFSYDVKMKEKGDIPEGYSVSREKKERFSLILESASTNQTSMYLCASSFLEFGTRNEQFFGPGTRLTVL.

This chain connects TRBV28 to TRBJ1-2; 7 nucleotides line up with TRBD1. The trim removed 4 bases at V and 2 bases at J, leaving 13 bases unmatched. The CDR3 is made up of 17 amino acids. Germline V gene lookup returns CDR1 MDHEN and CDR2 SYDVKM. The CDR3 reads CASSSRFGRGLNYGYTF. In DNA, the CDR3 is TGTGCCAGCAGTTCTAGATTCGGCAGGGGGTTAAACTATGGCTACACCTTC.

This clone showed up just a few times. This CDR3 reads CASSPGGRITYEQYF. The CDR3 coding sequence is TGTGCCAGCAGTCCAGGGGGACGAATCACCTACGAGCAGTACTTC. The chain carries TRBV28 and TRBJ2-7; TRBD1 matches 7 bases. This CDR3 is 15 amino acids long. From germline, CDR1 is MDHEN and CDR2 SYDVKM. V lost 5 bases to trimming and J lost 2 bases; unmatched junction nucleotides: 9.